These 31 T cell receptor beta chains came from one sample sequenced in a study of shared clonotypes between healthy human individuals. Measured with immunoSEQ multiplex PCR; TCRdb has only the in-frame clones, and not every one. The sample has some 2,000,000 clones, approximately 96% seen once. Specimen: naive CD4+ T cells sorted from blood. This sample's subset: CD45RA+ positively selected. The receptor source for this set is a man between 18 and 29 years old in good health.

V and J are TRBV29-1 and TRBJ1-1, with D uncertain. CDR3 length: 13 residues. Germline V gene sequence: CDR1 SQVTM, CDR2 ANQGSEA. V dropped 3 bases and J dropped 0 bases, with 8 bases sitting between them. CDR3: CSVEGILNTEAFF. Written as DNA, the CDR3 is TGCAGCGTTGAGGGGATCTTGAACACTGAAGCTTTCTTT.

The genes are TRBV6-1 and TRBJ1-6, with a tentative D call TRBD1 (5 bases). The CDR3 sequence is 14 residues long. The ends were cut back, 1 base at V and 10 bases at J, with 11 bases in the middle. Germline assignment: CDR1 MNHNS and CDR2 SASEGT. The CDR3 reads CASSEDGGFSPLHF. The CDR3 DNA reads as TGTGCCAGCAGTGAAGATGGGGGATTCTCACCCCTCCACTTT.

About this clone: Additional DNA sequences in this sample encode the identical CDR3. The V gene is TRBV2, the J gene TRBJ2-5; D ambiguous. Germline V lookup: CDR1 SNHLY, CDR2 FYNNEI. This CDR3 is built from 13 residues. The germline V and J ends were trimmed by 4 bases and 2 bases, with 8 bases remaining between them. CDR3 amino acids: CASSGDSQETQYF. In nucleotides, the CDR3 is TGTGCCAGCAGTGGAGACTCACAAGAGACCCAGTACTTC. The full variable domain, with the rest looked up from reference TRBV2 and TRBJ2-5, is EPEVTQTPSHQVTQMGQEVILRCVPISNHLYFYWYRQILGQKVEFLVSFYNNEISEKSEIFDDQFSVERPDGSNFTLKIRSTKLEDSAMYFCASSGDSQETQYFGPGTRLLVL.

The CDR3 is CATSPKPQNTEAFF. As DNA, the CDR3 is TGTGCCACCAGCCCCAAACCCCAGAACACTGAAGCTTTCTTT. The chain combines TRBV15 with TRBJ1-1; D remains ambiguous. Germline CDR1 LNHNV, CDR2 YYDKDF (reference sequence). V lost 5 bases and J lost 1, with 11 bases in between. This CDR3 comprises 14 residues.

J is TRBJ2-3 and V is TRBV10-2; TRBD2 agrees at 12 bases. Germline V gene lookup returns CDR1 WSHSY and CDR2 SAAADI. The CDR3 is 14 amino acids. With V trimmed by 4 bases and J by 5 bases, 1 base remained unmatched. This CDR3 is CASSVGLAGDTQYF. Written as DNA, the CDR3 is TGCGCCAGCAGTGTGGGACTAGCGGGAGATACGCAGTATTTT.

This clone was counted only a few times. The rearrangement uses TRBV18 and TRBJ1-6, with unresolved D. The length of the CDR3 is 13 residues. Germline V lookup: CDR1 KGHSH, CDR2 LQKENI. V lost 4 bases and J 8 bases, leaving 9 bases between the germline ends. The CDR3 nucleotides are TGTGCCAGCTCACGGGAGGTGGATTCACCCCTCCACTTT. This gives the protein CASSREVDSPLHF.

The V call is TRBV7-9, the J call TRBJ2-7; D unclear. The V gene's germline CDR1 is SEHNR and CDR2 FQNEAQ (reference sequence). With 5 bases removed from V and 0 bases from J, the gap between germline ends came to 17 bases. There are 16 residues in the CDR3. The CDR3 nucleotides read TGTGCCAGCAGCCCCTCCCTGGATAGCAGCTCCTACGAGCAGTACTTC. Its protein is CASSPSLDSSSYEQYF.

The chain employs TRBV27 and TRBJ1-2; possibly TRBD1 for D (6 bases). This CDR3 spans 15 amino acids. V gave up 2 bases and J gave up 2 bases, with 12 bases separating them. Germline V lookup: CDR1 MNHEY, CDR2 SMNVEV (reference sequence). Here the CDR3 reads CASSLGFQGNYGYTF. The CDR3 DNA reads TGTGCCAGCAGTTTAGGTTTTCAGGGGAACTATGGCTACACCTTC.

Comments on this clone: This CDR3 is also generated by other DNA sequences in the sample. V usage is TRBV5-1 and J usage is TRBJ2-7; D gene uncertain. V gave up 4 bases and J gave up 4 bases, with 9 bases separating them. The CDR3 consists of 12 residues. The germline CDR1 and CDR2 sequences are SGHRS and YFSETQ. The CDR3 here is CASSQNAYEQYF. Here the CDR3 DNA reads TGCGCCAGCAGCCAAAACGCTTACGAGCAGTACTTC. Together with reference TRBV5-1 and TRBJ2-7, the CDR3 gives the full variable domain: KAGVTQTPRYLIKTRGQQVTLSCSPISGHRSVSWYQQTPGQGLQFLFEYFSETQRNKGNFPGRFSGRQFSNSRSEMNVSTLELGDSALYLCASSQNAYEQYFGPGTRLTVT.

In its sample, this clone was seen once. The chain couples TRBV6-1 to TRBJ1-3; D might be TRBD1 (6 bases). Trimming took off 7 bases at V and 0 bases at J, with 10 bases between the two ends. The CDR3 contains 14 residues. Germline assignment: CDR1 MNHNS and CDR2 SASEGT. This chain's CDR3 is CASNRASSGNTIYF. The CDR3 nucleotides are TGTGCCAGCAACAGGGCGAGCTCTGGAAACACCATATATTTT.

The chain carries TRBV25-1 and TRBJ2-2; D not resolved. The ends were cut back, 1 base at V and 0 bases at J, with 9 bases in the middle. CDR3 length equals 16 residues. Germline-derived CDR1 and CDR2 are MGHDK and SYGVNS. The DNA for the CDR3 is TGTGCCAGCAGTGAATCTCCCTACCCGAACACCGGGGAGCTGTTTTTT. Protein product: CASSESPYPNTGELFF.

The genes are TRBV4-1 and TRBJ1-2; D not resolved. V was trimmed by 2 bases and J by 1 base, leaving 8 bases between them. CDR3 length equals 14 residues. CDR1 is MGHRA and CDR2 is YSYEKL in the germline V gene. The CDR3 loop is CASSQPGINYGYTF. The CDR3 DNA is TGCGCCAGCAGCCAACCCGGGATTAACTATGGCTACACCTTC.

This chain connects TRBV19 to TRBJ2-1; possible D gene TRBD2, 5 bases. Trimming shortened V by 4 bases and J by 0 bases, and 7 bases separated the two germline ends. The CDR3 extends over 14 amino acids. From germline, CDR1 is LNHDA and CDR2 SQIVND (reference sequence). The CDR3, as DNA: TGTGCCAGTAGTACTGGGAGCTCCTACAATGAGCAGTTCTTC. Protein product: CASSTGSSYNEQFF.

As to this clone: Other DNA sequences in the sample encode the same CDR3. This chain uses TRBV5-1 with TRBJ2-3, with D possibly being TRBD2 (6 bases). Germline V gene sequence: CDR1 SGHRS, CDR2 YFSETQ. The CDR3 totals 13 residues. V lost 5 bases, J lost 0 bases, and 7 bases lay in between. The CDR3, as DNA: TGCGCCAGCAGGGGGGGAAGCACAGATACGCAGTATTTT. Its protein is CASRGGSTDTQYF.

The chain combines TRBV7-2 with TRBJ2-3; 7 bases line up with TRBD2. V gave up 0 bases and J gave up 3 bases; unmatched junction bases: 3. CDR3 length: 15 amino acids. Germline V lookup: CDR1 SGHTA, CDR2 FQGNSA. CDR3 sequence (DNA): TGTGCCAGCAGCTTAGCTAGCGGGTATACAGATACGCAGTATTTT. It translates to CASSLASGYTDTQYF.

The chain joins TRBV30 to TRBJ1-2; D gene ambiguous. Trimming removed 7 bases at V and 7 bases at J, with 19 bases between. CDR1 GTSNPN and CDR2 SVGIG come from the germline V gene (reference sequence). CDR3 length: 13 amino acids. The CDR3 is CALGKDGRAGYTF. CDR3 DNA: TGTGCCTTAGGAAAGGACGGGAGGGCTGGCTACACCTTC.

The chain is built from TRBV7-9 and TRBJ1-1, with D tentatively TRBD1 (5 bases). The CDR3 has 15 residues. Looked up from germline, CDR1 is SEHNR and CDR2 is FQNEAQ (reference sequence). V shed 0 bases and J shed 5 bases, with 13 bases lying between them. The CDR3: CASSLALQGGTEAFF. Written as DNA, the CDR3 is TGTGCCAGCAGCTTAGCGCTTCAGGGTGGGACTGAAGCTTTCTTT.

CDR3 coding DNA: TGCGCCAGCAGCCAAGATGGCGCTCCCTACAATGAGCAGTTCTTC. Residues: CASSQDGAPYNEQFF. J is TRBJ2-1 and V is TRBV4-1, with D unresolved. V was pared by 0 bases and J by 2 bases, with 8 bases between. Germline V CDR1 and CDR2: MGHRA, YSYEKL. There are 15 residues in the CDR3.

A note on this clone: Other nucleotide sequences in the sample specify the same CDR3. This chain uses TRBV29-1 with TRBJ1-1; D might be TRBD1 (5 bases). The CDR3 sequence is 13 residues long. V was clipped by 4 bases and J by 0 bases, with 9 bases between them. Per the germline V gene, CDR1 is SQVTM and CDR2 is ANQGSEA. The CDR3 is CSVGGGVNTEAFF. The CDR3 DNA is TGCAGCGTTGGGGGGGGTGTGAACACTGAAGCTTTCTTT. Combining the CDR3 with reference TRBV29-1 and TRBJ1-1 gives the whole variable domain SAVISQKPSRDICQRGTSLTIQCQVDSQVTMMFWYRQQPGQSLTLIATANQGSEATYESGFVIDKFPISRPNLTFSTLTVSNMSPEDSSIYLCSVGGGVNTEAFFGQGTRLTVV.

V gene TRBV11-2 combines with J gene TRBJ2-7; the D gene is possibly TRBD2 (6 bases). V lost 2 bases and J lost 4, with 15 bases in between. Germline V gene sequence: CDR1 SGHAT, CDR2 FQNNGV. This CDR3 region has 15 residues. Here the CDR3 DNA reads TGTGCCAGCAGCTTAATGGGCGGGGAGTGGTACGAGCAGTACTTC. This translates into CASSLMGGEWYEQYF.

This clone appeared once. Different DNA sequences within this sample yield the same CDR3. The chain joins TRBV18 to TRBJ2-7; unclear D gene. CDR1 is KGHSH, CDR2 LQKENI, per germline. Deletions cut 3 bases from V and 3 bases from J, with 9 bases between. The CDR3 has 13 residues. The CDR3 protein is CASSPNGDYEQYF. The CDR3, as DNA: TGTGCCAGCTCACCGAATGGGGACTACGAGCAGTACTTC.

This chain joins TRBV6-1 and TRBJ2-5; D is undetermined. The CDR3 covers 12 residues. Germline lookup yields CDR1 MNHNS and CDR2 SASEGT. The V end lost 6 bases, the J end lost 6 bases, and 11 bases lay between the germline ends. CDR3 region: CASREVGKTQYF. The CDR3 nucleotides are TGTGCCAGCAGAGAGGTGGGAAAGACCCAGTACTTC.

The V call is TRBV1, the J call TRBJ2-3; the tabulated D call, TRBD2, remains unverified against the DNA. TRBV1 is flagged as a pseudogene. CDR3 length equals 17 residues. CDR3 nucleotides: TGCACCAGCAGCCAAGATCGTGGGCGGGGGGGCACAGATACGCAGTATTTT. This gives the protein CTSSQDRGRGGTDTQYF.

The sample holds one count of this clone. J is TRBJ2-1 and V is TRBV18; TRBD1 matches 7 bases. V dropped 1 base and J dropped 5; count of bases not matched to a gene: 11. This CDR3 is built from 17 residues. Germline loops: CDR1 KGHSH, CDR2 LQKENI. The CDR3 sequence is CASSPLVGQRNNNEQFF. In DNA, the CDR3 is TGTGCCAGCTCACCACTAGTGGGACAGAGAAACAACAATGAGCAGTTCTTC.

The chain has TRBV6-1 and TRBJ1-5; D gene unclear. CDR3 length equals 11 residues. V was pared by 11 bases and J by 3 bases, with 8 bases between. CDR1 is MNHNS and CDR2 is SASEGT in the germline V gene. The CDR3 spells CAGGINQPQHF. Written as DNA, the CDR3 is TGTGCCGGCGGAATCAATCAGCCCCAGCATTTT.

The chain employs TRBV27 and TRBJ2-4; D possibly uses TRBD1 or TRBD2 (5 bases each). The V gene lost 3 bases and the J gene lost 0 bases, with 18 bases spanning the gap. The CDR3 consists of 18 residues. The V gene's germline CDR1 is MNHEY and CDR2 SMNVEV (reference sequence). The CDR3 nucleotides read TGTGCCAGCAGTTTGTCCTTCCGGGACGTTATAGCCAAAAACATTCAGTACTTC. This codes for CASSLSFRDVIAKNIQYF.

The gene calls are TRBV4-1 and TRBJ1-5; D gene unclear. Germline V lookup: CDR1 MGHRA, CDR2 YSYEKL. This CDR3 is 16 amino acids long. Trimming stripped 1 base from V and 6 bases from J, with 16 bases between. The CDR3 DNA reads TGCGCCAGCAGCCAAGCCCCAAATTTCGTTGGTCAGCCCCAGCATTTT. This sequence encodes CASSQAPNFVGQPQHF.

The V and J genes are TRBV6-6 and TRBJ1-6, with 8 bases aligning to TRBD1. Germline-derived CDR1 and CDR2 are MNHNY and SVGAGI (reference sequence). The CDR3 sequence is 15 residues long. Trimming at V came to 2 bases and at J to 8 bases, leaving 5 bases not matched to a gene. The CDR3 DNA reads as TGTGCCAGCAGTTACGAGACAGGGGCGTATTCACCCCTCCACTTT. Its translation: CASSYETGAYSPLHF.

The chain uses TRBV9 and TRBJ2-7; 12 bases are shared with TRBD2. The CDR3 has 15 amino acids. Germline V gives CDR1 SGDLS, CDR2 YYNGEE. The V gene end was trimmed by 0 bases and the J gene end by 4 bases; junction bases not matched to a gene: 2. The CDR3 DNA reads as TGTGCCAGCAGCGTAGGGACTAGCGGGAAGTACGAGCAGTACTTC. Amino acids: CASSVGTSGKYEQYF. The full variable domain, in which reference TRBV9 and TRBJ2-7 provide the parts outside the CDR3, is DSGVTQTPKHLITATGQRVTLRCSPRSGDLSVYWYQQSLDQGLQFLIQYYNGEERAKGNILERFSAQQFPDLHSELNLSSLELGDSALYFCASSVGTSGKYEQYFGPGTRLTVT.

This clone was seen just once. The genes are TRBV28 and TRBJ1-1; D possibly corresponds to TRBD1 (6 bases). The CDR3 loop spans 13 amino acids. Germline-derived CDR1 and CDR2 are MDHEN and SYDVKM. V was trimmed by 2 bases and J by 4 bases, leaving 8 bases between them. DNA of the CDR3: TGTGCCAGCAGTTTAAGGGGGACCACTGAAGCTTTCTTT. As protein: CASSLRGTTEAFF.

The chain couples TRBV5-1 to TRBJ1-1, with D uncertain. CDR1 and CDR2 (germline): SGHRS, YFSETQ. V was pared by 4 bases and J by 2 bases, with 18 bases between. CDR3 length: 16 amino acids. The CDR3: CASSPSRFGYNTEAFF. CDR3 DNA sequence: TGCGCCAGCAGCCCGTCTAGATTCGGGTACAACACTGAAGCTTTCTTT.